The clone carrying this T cell receptor (beta chain) has a single count. The repertoire was sequenced with immunoSEQ multiplex PCR; TCRdb's copy has only in-frame clones and lacks some. This table has fewer than 85,000 clones, roughly 93% appearing once. These data come from a study of T cell changes during pregnancy in multiple sclerosis. The V and J ends lost 3 bases and 9 bases respectively, with 17 bases between them. Germline assignment: CDR1 LNHDA and CDR2 SQIVND (reference sequence). CDR3 size: 14 residues. The V and J genes are TRBV19 and TRBJ2-5; D ambiguous. The source was peripheral blood, collected in the second trimester of pregnancy. The sequence derives from a female donor with multiple sclerosis, enrolled in a pregnancy study. The chain's CDR3 is CASSIIEARQPQYF. CDR3 DNA sequence: TGTGCCAGTAGTATTATTGAGGCCCGCCAACCCCAGTACTTC. The full variable domain, completed using reference TRBV19 and TRBJ2-5, is DGGITQSPKYLFRKEGQNVTLSCEQNLNHDAMYWYRQDPGQGLRLIYYSQIVNDFQKGDIAEGYSVSREKKESFPLTVTSAQKNPTAFYLCASSIIEARQPQYFGPGTRLLVL.